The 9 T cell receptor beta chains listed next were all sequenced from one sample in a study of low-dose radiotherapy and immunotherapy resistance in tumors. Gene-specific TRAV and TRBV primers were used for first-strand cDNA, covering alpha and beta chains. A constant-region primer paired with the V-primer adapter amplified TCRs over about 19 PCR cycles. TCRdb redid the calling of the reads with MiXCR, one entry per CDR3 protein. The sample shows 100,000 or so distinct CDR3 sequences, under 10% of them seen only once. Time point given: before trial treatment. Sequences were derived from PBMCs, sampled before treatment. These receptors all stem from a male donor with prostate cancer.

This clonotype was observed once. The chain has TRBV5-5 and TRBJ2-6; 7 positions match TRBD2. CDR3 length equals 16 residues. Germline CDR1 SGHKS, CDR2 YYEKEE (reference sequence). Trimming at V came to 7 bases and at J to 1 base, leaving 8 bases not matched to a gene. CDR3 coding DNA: TGTGCCAGCCATCAACGGGGACTATCTGGGGCCAACGTCCTGACTTTC. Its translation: CASHQRGLSGANVLTF. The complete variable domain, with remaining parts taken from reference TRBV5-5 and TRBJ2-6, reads DAGVTQSPTHLIKTRGQQVTLRCSPISGHKSVSWYQQVLGQGPQFIFQYYEKEERGRGNFPDRFSARQFPNYSSELNVNALLLGDSALYLCASHQRGLSGANVLTFGAGSRLTVL.

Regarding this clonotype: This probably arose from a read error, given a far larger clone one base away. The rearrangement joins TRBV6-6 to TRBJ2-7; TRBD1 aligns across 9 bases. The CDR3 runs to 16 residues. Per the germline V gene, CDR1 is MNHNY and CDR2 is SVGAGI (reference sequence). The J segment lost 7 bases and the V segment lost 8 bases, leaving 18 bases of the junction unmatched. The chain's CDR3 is CASLPRPGQGNNEQYF. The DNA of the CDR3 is TGTGCCAGCCTTCCTCGACCGGGACAGGGAAACAATGAGCAGTACTTC.

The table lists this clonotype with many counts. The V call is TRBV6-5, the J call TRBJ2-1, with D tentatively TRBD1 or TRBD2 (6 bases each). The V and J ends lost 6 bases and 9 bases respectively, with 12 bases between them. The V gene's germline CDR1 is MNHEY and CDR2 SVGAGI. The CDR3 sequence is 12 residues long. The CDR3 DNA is TGTGCCAGCAGGAGGGGGGTTGGTGAGCAGTTCTTC. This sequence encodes CASRRGVGEQFF.

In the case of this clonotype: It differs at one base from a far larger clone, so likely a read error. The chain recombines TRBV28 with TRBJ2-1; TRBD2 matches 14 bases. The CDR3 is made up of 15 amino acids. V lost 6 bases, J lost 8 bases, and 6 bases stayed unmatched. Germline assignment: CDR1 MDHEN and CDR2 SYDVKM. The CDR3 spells CASSQGLAGVDEQFF. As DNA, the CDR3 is TGTGCCAGCAGCCAGGGACTAGCGGGAGTCGATGAGCAGTTCTTC.

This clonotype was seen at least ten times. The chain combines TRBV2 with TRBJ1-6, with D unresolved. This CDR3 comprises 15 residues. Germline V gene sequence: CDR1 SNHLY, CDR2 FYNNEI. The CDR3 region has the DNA TGTGCTTTTCGGGTCGAGAGCTCCTATAATTCACCCCTCCACTTT. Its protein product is CAFRVESSYNSPLHF. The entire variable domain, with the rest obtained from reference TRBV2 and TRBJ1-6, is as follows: EPEVTQTPSHQVTQMGQEVILRCVPISNHLYFYWYRQILGQKVEFLVSFYNNEISEKSEIFDDQFSVERPDGSNFTLKIRSTKLEDSAMYFCAFRVESSYNSPLHFGNGTRLTVT.

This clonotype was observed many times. Here the CDR3 DNA reads TGCGCCAGCAGCTTGGACGCGGGCTCCTACGAGCAGTACTTC. It yields the protein CASSLDAGSYEQYF. This chain links TRBV5-1 with TRBJ2-7; possible D gene TRBD2, 5 bases. Germline loops: CDR1 SGHRS, CDR2 YFSETQ. Deletions cut 0 bases from V and 0 bases from J, with 7 bases between. The CDR3 is made up of 14 amino acids.

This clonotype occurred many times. CDR3 sequence (DNA): TGTGCCAGCAGCCCCTACCAACAGGGTCACAATGAGCAGTTCTTC. Residues: CASSPYQQGHNEQFF. The chain couples TRBV7-2 to TRBJ2-1; TRBD1 might be the D (6 bases). V shed 5 bases and J shed 5 bases, with 16 bases lying between them. The CDR3 is 15 amino acids. Germline assignment: CDR1 SGHTA and CDR2 FQGNSA.

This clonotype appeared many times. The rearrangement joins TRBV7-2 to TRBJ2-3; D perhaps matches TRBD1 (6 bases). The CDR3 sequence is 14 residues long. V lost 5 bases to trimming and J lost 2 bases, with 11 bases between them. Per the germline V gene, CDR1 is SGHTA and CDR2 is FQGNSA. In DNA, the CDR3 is TGTGCCAGCAGCGCCCGACAGGTCACAGATACGCAGTATTTT. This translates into CASSARQVTDTQYF.

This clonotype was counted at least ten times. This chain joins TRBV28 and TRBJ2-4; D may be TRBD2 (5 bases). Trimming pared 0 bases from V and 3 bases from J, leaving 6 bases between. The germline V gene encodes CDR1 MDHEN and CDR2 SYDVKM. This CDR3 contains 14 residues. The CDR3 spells CASSLWGDKNIQYF. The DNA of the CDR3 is TGTGCCAGCAGTTTATGGGGAGACAAAAACATTCAGTACTTC.